Sequencing of this TCR beta chain was carried out in a study of shared clonotypes between healthy human individuals. Germline V gene lookup returns CDR1 SGHTA and CDR2 FQGNSA. Losses at the gene ends were 2 bases for V and 0 bases for J; bases not matched to a gene: 1. The CDR3 length is 15 residues. The repertoire was sequenced with immunoSEQ multiplex PCR; TCRdb's copy has only in-frame clones and lacks some. The table lists over a million clones, 65% to 80% of them singletons. As concerns this clone: Other DNA sequences within the sample encode an identical CDR3.

This TCR was recovered from a man aged 18 to 30 in good health. The sequencing sample was made of memory CD4+ T cells sorted from blood. Subset meaning: CD45RA-negative fraction. The chain has TRBV7-2 and TRBJ2-3, with 8 bases that match TRBD2. CDR3 coding DNA: TGTGCCAGCAGCTTAAGCGGGGGAAGCACAGATACGCAGTATTTT. This codes for CASSLSGGSTDTQYF. Using reference TRBV7-2 and TRBJ2-3 for the parts outside the CDR3, the full variable domain is GAGVSQSPSNKVTEKGKDVELRCDPISGHTALYWYRQSLGQGLEFLIYFQGNSAPDKSGLPSDRFSAERTGGSVSTLTIQRTQQEDSAVYLCASSLSGGSTDTQYFGPGTRLTVL.